Following are 20 T cell receptor beta chains from one sample sequenced in a study of blood T cell repertoires in COVID-19. Data came from immunoSEQ multiplex PCR; TCRdb stores just in-frame clones and leaves some out. The data show 150,000 or so clones, roughly 82% seen once. Sequenced sample: PBMCs or T cells enriched from blood (not recorded which). These receptors were collected from a man aged 45 to 65 who had recovered from COVID-19.

This sequence joins TRBV7-2 and TRBJ1-2, with 11 positions matching TRBD1. The CDR3 is made up of 15 amino acids. In germline, CDR1 is SGHTA, CDR2 FQGNSA. With V trimmed by 4 bases and J by 8 bases, 9 bases remained unmatched. DNA of the CDR3: TGTGCCAGCAGCTCCCGCCCGGGACAGGGGGAAGGCTACACCTTC. Protein product: CASSSRPGQGEGYTF.

The V and J genes are TRBV11-3 and TRBJ2-1; the D gene is possibly TRBD1 (5 bases). CDR1 is SGHNT, CDR2 YENEEA, per germline. Trimming removed 1 base at V and 2 bases at J, with 12 bases between. The CDR3 is 16 amino acids. CDR3 nucleotide sequence: TGTGCCAGCAGCTTAGGGGGCAGGGCCGCCTACAATGAGCAGTTCTTC. Its protein is CASSLGGRAAYNEQFF. Full variable domain (missing parts from reference TRBV11-3 and TRBJ2-1): EAGVVQSPRYKIIEKKQPVAFWCNPISGHNTLYWYLQNLGQGPELLIRYENEEAVDDSQLPKDRFSAERLKGVDSTLKIQPAELGDSAVYLCASSLGGRAAYNEQFFGPGTRLTVL.

This clone is a singleton in its sample. The V and J genes are TRBV29-1 and TRBJ2-3; possibly TRBD1 for D (6 bases). V dropped 6 bases and J dropped 2 bases, with 9 bases sitting between them. There are 12 residues in the CDR3. Germline assignment: CDR1 SQVTM and CDR2 ANQGSEA. The DNA for the CDR3 is TGCAGCGTCGGGACATCCACAGATACGCAGTATTTT. It encodes CSVGTSTDTQYF.

This clone was seen just once. The chain has TRBV2 and TRBJ2-7; tentative D call: TRBD2 (6 bases). Trimming took 1 base from V and 6 from J, leaving 16 bases between them. The CDR3 sequence is 15 residues long. Germline V gene sequence: CDR1 SNHLY, CDR2 FYNNEI. CDR3 loop: CASSEGTTGRREQYF. CDR3 DNA sequence: TGTGCCAGCAGTGAAGGGACTACTGGCCGGCGCGAGCAGTACTTC. The full variable domain, its missing parts supplied by reference TRBV2 and TRBJ2-7, is EPEVTQTPSHQVTQMGQEVILRCVPISNHLYFYWYRQILGQKVEFLVSFYNNEISEKSEIFDDQFSVERPDGSNFTLKIRSTKLEDSAMYFCASSEGTTGRREQYFGPGTRLTVT.

The V and J genes are TRBV7-9 and TRBJ1-3; D gene uncertain. CDR3 length: 13 amino acids. Deletions cut 5 bases from V and 4 bases from J, with 9 bases between. Germline V gene sequence: CDR1 SEHNR, CDR2 FQNEAQ (reference sequence). The CDR3 protein is CASSRGSGNTIYF. As DNA, the CDR3 is TGTGCCAGCAGCCGAGGCTCCGGAAACACCATATATTTT.

V and J are TRBV6-4 and TRBJ2-1; D uncertain. The CDR3 runs 14 residues. The V and J ends lost 5 bases and 6 bases respectively, with 14 bases between them. The germline CDR1 and CDR2 sequences are MRHNA and SNTAGT. The CDR3: CASSPGYGGNEQFF. CDR3 in DNA: TGTGCCAGCAGTCCCGGATATGGCGGCAATGAGCAGTTCTTC.

The chain employs TRBV6-5 and TRBJ2-5, with 9 bases fitting TRBD1. This CDR3 spans 14 amino acids. V shed 6 bases, J shed 5 bases, and the junction held 7 bases outside the gene matches. The germline gives CDR1 MNHEY, CDR2 SVGAGI. CDR3 sequence: CASRNRGLRETQYF. The DNA for the CDR3 is TGTGCCAGCAGAAACAGGGGGCTTCGTGAGACCCAGTACTTC.

This chain joins TRBV7-9 and TRBJ1-1, with 7 positions matching TRBD1. The CDR3 consists of 18 residues. V dropped 3 bases and J dropped 1; count of bases not matched to a gene: 14. CDR1 is SEHNR, CDR2 FQNEAQ, per germline (reference sequence). CDR3 region: CASSFKTGPGSKNTEAFF. The DNA of the CDR3 is TGTGCCAGCAGCTTTAAGACAGGGCCAGGGTCAAAGAACACTGAAGCTTTCTTT.

The chain is built from TRBV18 and TRBJ1-1; the match to TRBD1 covers 9 bases. Germline V gene data show CDR1 as KGHSH and CDR2 as LQKENI. Trimming removed 4 bases from V and 5 bases from J; junction bases left unmatched: 5. The CDR3 sequence is 14 residues long. Here the CDR3 reads CASSQRDRDTEAFF. Here the CDR3 DNA reads TGTGCCAGCTCACAACGGGACAGGGATACTGAAGCTTTCTTT.

Many counts were recorded for this clone. This specimen includes other DNA sequences encoding the same CDR3. The chain recombines TRBV2 with TRBJ1-2; TRBD1 agrees at 7 bases. Germline V gene sequence: CDR1 SNHLY, CDR2 FYNNEI. J lost 7 bases, V lost 6 bases, and 8 bases had no gene match. This CDR3 comprises 13 residues. CDR3 sequence reads: CASRRQGEGGYTF. The CDR3 DNA sequence: TGTGCCAGCAGGAGGCAGGGGGAAGGTGGCTACACCTTC. The full variable domain, completed using reference TRBV2 and TRBJ1-2, is EPEVTQTPSHQVTQMGQEVILRCVPISNHLYFYWYRQILGQKVEFLVSFYNNEISEKSEIFDDQFSVERPDGSNFTLKIRSTKLEDSAMYFCASRRQGEGGYTFGSGTRLTVV.

The rearrangement links TRBV21-1 to TRBJ1-5. TRBV21-1 is marked as a pseudogene. The CDR3 is 18 amino acids. The DNA for the CDR3 is TGTGCCAGCAGCAAAGAGAACGTCCGGGAATCGGGCAATCAGCCCCAGCATTTT. This encodes CASSKENVRESGNQPQHF.

V gene TRBV5-1 combines with J gene TRBJ1-1; no definite D call. The V end lost 6 bases, the J end lost 1 base, and 13 bases lay between the germline ends. Germline loops: CDR1 SGHRS, CDR2 YFSETQ. The CDR3 runs to 14 residues. CDR3 protein: CASTLERANTEAFF. In DNA form, the CDR3 reads TGCGCCAGCACCCTGGAGAGGGCGAACACTGAAGCTTTCTTT.

The V and J genes are TRBV7-3 and TRBJ2-1; 11 positions match TRBD2. The junction had 0 bases not matched to a gene; V was cut back by 4 bases and J by 7 bases. From germline, CDR1 is SGHTA and CDR2 FQGTGA. This CDR3 has 13 amino acids. CDR3 loop: CASSSSGGNEQFF. The CDR3 nucleotides are TGTGCCAGCAGCTCTAGCGGGGGGAATGAGCAGTTCTTC.

This chain links TRBV5-1 with TRBJ2-2; D is possibly TRBD1 (5 bases). Germline V lookup: CDR1 SGHRS, CDR2 YFSETQ. Trimming removed 4 bases at V and 6 bases at J, with 16 bases between. The CDR3 spans 15 residues. For the CDR3, the DNA is TGCGCCAGCAGCCCGGATCAGGGTGGGTCCGGGGAGCTGTTTTTT. Translating it yields CASSPDQGGSGELFF.

This sequence joins TRBV19 and TRBJ2-7, with TRBD1 identical over 10 bases. This CDR3 spans 15 amino acids. Per the germline V gene, CDR1 is LNHDA and CDR2 is SQIVND (reference sequence). V trimming: 5 bases; J trimming: 6 bases; junction bases outside the gene matches: 10. The CDR3 DNA reads TGTGCCAGTAGTGCAACCGGGACAGGGGAGGCCGAGCAGTACTTC. Translated, it gives CASSATGTGEAEQYF.

The chain joins TRBV11-2 to TRBJ1-3; D is ambiguous. V shed 2 bases and J shed 1 base, with 6 bases lying between them. CDR1 is SGHAT, CDR2 FQNNGV, per germline. This CDR3 comprises 14 residues. CDR3 in DNA: TGTGCCAGCAGCTTATCAGTTTCTGGAAACACCATATATTTT. It codes for CASSLSVSGNTIYF.

The gene calls are TRBV28 and TRBJ1-4; TRBD1 aligns across 7 bases. V shed 5 bases and J 10 bases; nucleotides not matched to a gene: 13. Germline CDR1 is MDHEN and CDR2 is SYDVKM. CDR3 length equals 15 residues. CDR3 nucleotides: TGTGCCAGCAGTCGCCTAGGGGGCGTAGGGGGAAAACTGTTTTTT. Translated: CASSRLGGVGGKLFF.

This clone was recorded once. The chain couples TRBV5-1 to TRBJ1-5; 7 nucleotides agree with TRBD1. The CDR3 consists of 15 residues. Trimming cost V 5 bases and J 3 bases; bases outside gene matches: 8. Germline V gene sequence: CDR1 SGHRS, CDR2 YFSETQ. The CDR3 nucleotides are TGCGCCAGCAGGCAGGGGGTGTCTAACAATCAGCCCCAGCATTTT. It yields the protein CASRQGVSNNQPQHF.

The genes are TRBV6-4 and TRBJ2-1; 9 positions match TRBD1. The V gene end was trimmed by 6 bases and the J gene end by 8 bases; junction bases not matched to a gene: 11. CDR3 length: 15 amino acids. The V gene's germline CDR1 is MRHNA and CDR2 SNTAGT. The CDR3 protein is CASSLPGQGIDEQFF. CDR3 sequence (DNA): TGTGCCAGCAGCCTGCCGGGACAGGGTATCGATGAGCAGTTCTTC.

The CDR3 loop is CASSLAGSGNTIYF. For the CDR3, the DNA is TGTGCCAGCAGCTTGGCAGGGTCCGGAAACACCATATATTTT. This rearrangement joins TRBV5-5 to TRBJ1-3, with D perhaps TRBD1 (5 bases). The germline V and J ends were trimmed by 0 bases and 4 bases, with 8 bases remaining between them. Germline V CDR1 and CDR2: SGHKS, YYEKEE (reference sequence). The CDR3 contains 14 residues. The whole variable domain, remainder taken from reference TRBV5-5 and TRBJ1-3, is DAGVTQSPTHLIKTRGQQVTLRCSPISGHKSVSWYQQVLGQGPQFIFQYYEKEERGRGNFPDRFSARQFPNYSSELNVNALLLGDSALYLCASSLAGSGNTIYFGEGSWLTVV.